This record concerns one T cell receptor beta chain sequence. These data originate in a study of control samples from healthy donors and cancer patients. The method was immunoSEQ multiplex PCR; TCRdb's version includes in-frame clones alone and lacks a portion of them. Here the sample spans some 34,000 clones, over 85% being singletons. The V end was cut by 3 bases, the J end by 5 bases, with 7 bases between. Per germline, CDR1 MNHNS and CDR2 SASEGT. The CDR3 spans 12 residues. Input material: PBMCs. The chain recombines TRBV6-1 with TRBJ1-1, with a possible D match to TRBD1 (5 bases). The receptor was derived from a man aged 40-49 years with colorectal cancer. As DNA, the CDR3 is TGTGCCAGCAGTGAGGGGGGGACTGAAGCTTTCTTT. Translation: CASSEGGTEAFF.